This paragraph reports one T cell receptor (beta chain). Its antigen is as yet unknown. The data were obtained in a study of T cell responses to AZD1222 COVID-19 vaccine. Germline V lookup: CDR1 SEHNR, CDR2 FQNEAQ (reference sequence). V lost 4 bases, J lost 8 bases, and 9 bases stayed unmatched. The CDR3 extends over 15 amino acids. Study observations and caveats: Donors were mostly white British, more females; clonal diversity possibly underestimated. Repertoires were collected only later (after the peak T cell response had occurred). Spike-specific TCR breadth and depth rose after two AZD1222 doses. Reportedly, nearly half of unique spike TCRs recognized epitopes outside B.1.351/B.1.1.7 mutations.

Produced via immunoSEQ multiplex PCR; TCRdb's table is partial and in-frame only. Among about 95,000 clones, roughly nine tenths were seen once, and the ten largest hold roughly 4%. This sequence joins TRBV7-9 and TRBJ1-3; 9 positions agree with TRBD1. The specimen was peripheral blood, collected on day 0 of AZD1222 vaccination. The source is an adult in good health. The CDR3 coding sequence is TGTGCCAGCAGCTGGGGACAGGGTCTTATCGACACCATATATTTT. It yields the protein CASSWGQGLIDTIYF.